These 3 T cell receptor beta chains were all obtained from the same sample, sequenced in a study of blood T cell repertoires in COVID-19 (dated by TCRdb to the early 2020s). Library preparation used the immunoSEQ multiplex PCR assay. The source is immuneACCESS, and TCRdb retained only in-frame sequences with V and J called. Part of the clones is not carried over; for the studies checked, unresolved V genes explain less than half of this, and the remainder is unexplained. In this sample the table shows about 100,000 clones, approximately 80% of which occur a single time. The top ten clones comprise over 10% of the sample. Sequenced sample: peripheral blood. The receptors derive from a woman in her seventies with acute or convalescent COVID-19.

The rearrangement links TRBV30 to TRBJ1-1; TRBD1 agrees at 9 bases. CDR3 size: 17 residues. Per germline, CDR1 GTSNPN and CDR2 SVGIG (reference sequence). Losses at the gene ends were 4 bases for V and 3 bases for J; bases not matched to a gene: 15. CDR3 region: CAWTRAGGRTGDTEAFF. The CDR3 nucleotides read TGTGCCTGGACCAGAGCCGGAGGGAGGACAGGGGACACTGAAGCTTTCTTT.

The rearrangement links TRBV7-2 to TRBJ1-2; 9 nucleotides line up with TRBD1. Trimming took 4 bases from V and 5 from J; bases not matched to a gene: 2. CDR1 is SGHTA and CDR2 is FQGNSA in the germline V gene. The CDR3 has 13 amino acids. The CDR3 sequence: CASSSGQGYGYTF. CDR3 nucleotides: TGTGCCAGCAGCTCGGGACAGGGTTATGGCTACACCTTC. Using reference TRBV7-2 and TRBJ1-2 for the parts outside the CDR3, the full variable domain is GAGVSQSPSNKVTEKGKDVELRCDPISGHTALYWYRQSLGQGLEFLIYFQGNSAPDKSGLPSDRFSAERTGGSVSTLTIQRTQQEDSAVYLCASSSGQGYGYTFGSGTRLTVV.

The genes are TRBV14 and TRBJ2-2; 8 bases line up with TRBD1. Germline-derived CDR1 and CDR2 are SGHDN and FVKESK. The CDR3 spans 19 residues. Losses at the gene ends were 4 bases for V and 2 bases for J; bases not matched to a gene: 15. The CDR3 is CASSLLSGRGRGNTGELFF. The DNA for the CDR3 is TGTGCCAGCAGCCTCCTTAGCGGCAGGGGGCGAGGAAACACCGGGGAGCTGTTTTTT. Full variable domain (outside the CDR3, taken from reference TRBV14 and TRBJ2-2): EAGVTQFPSHSVIEKGQTVTLRCDPISGHDNLYWYRRVMGKEIKFLLHFVKESKQDESGMPNNRFLAERTGGTYSTLKVQPAELEDSGVYFCASSLLSGRGRGNTGELFFGEGSRLTVL.